The text below deals with one T cell receptor beta chain. This may arise from a read error, as a much more abundant clone is one base away. The data were taken from a study of Graves' ophthalmopathy and Graves' hyperthyroidism. Symptoms, serum thyroxine and TRAb, thyroid ultrasound, and orbital computed tomography formed the diagnostic basis. J was trimmed by 0 bases and V by 5 bases; bases with no gene match: 7. Germline V lookup: CDR1 MGHDK, CDR2 SYGVNS. The CDR3 is made up of 17 amino acids. RNA transcripts yielded amplified TCR beta CDR3 regions. First-round RT-PCR relied on HTBI primers, and a second-round multiplex PCR came next. TCRdb reprocessed the multiplex PCR reads via MiXCR and lists one record per CDR3 protein. The sample lists some 1.1 million distinct CDR3 sequences; roughly two fifths were seen once.

The chain is built from TRBV25-1 and TRBJ2-6; 7 nucleotides line up with TRBD1. The source material was peripheral blood or thyroid tissue (not recorded which). This receptor was taken from an adult man with Graves' hyperthyroidism. The CDR3 bases are TGTGCCAGCAGTACACCGGGACAGTCCTCTGGGGCCAACGTCCTGACTTTC. It encodes CASSTPGQSSGANVLTF.